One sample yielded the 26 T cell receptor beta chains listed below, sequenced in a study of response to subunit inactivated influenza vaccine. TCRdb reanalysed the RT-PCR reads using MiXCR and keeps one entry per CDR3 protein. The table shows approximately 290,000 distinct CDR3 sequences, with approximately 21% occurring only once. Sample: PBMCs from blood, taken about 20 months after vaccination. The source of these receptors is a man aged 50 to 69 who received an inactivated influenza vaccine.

The CDR3 is CSAKRSDNSPLHF. In nucleotides, the CDR3 is TGCAGTGCCAAAAGGTCGGATAATTCACCCCTCCACTTT. This sequence joins TRBV20-1 and TRBJ1-6; no reliable D call. CDR3 length: 13 amino acids. The germline CDR1 and CDR2 sequences are DFQATT and SNEGSKA (reference sequence). The germline V and J ends were trimmed by 6 bases and 5 bases, with 11 bases remaining between them.

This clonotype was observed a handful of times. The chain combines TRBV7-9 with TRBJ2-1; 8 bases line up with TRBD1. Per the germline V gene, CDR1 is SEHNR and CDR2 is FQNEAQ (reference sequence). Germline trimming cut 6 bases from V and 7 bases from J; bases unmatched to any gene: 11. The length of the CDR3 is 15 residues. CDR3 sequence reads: CASRTQRQGRNEQFF. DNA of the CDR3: TGTGCCAGCAGGACCCAACGACAGGGGAGGAATGAGCAGTTCTTC.

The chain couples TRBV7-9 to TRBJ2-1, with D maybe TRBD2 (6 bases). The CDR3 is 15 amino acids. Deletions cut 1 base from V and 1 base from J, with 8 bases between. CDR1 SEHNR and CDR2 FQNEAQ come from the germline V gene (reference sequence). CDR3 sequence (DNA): TGTGCCAGCAGCTTAGGGACTACTTCCTACAATGAGCAGTTCTTC. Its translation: CASSLGTTSYNEQFF.

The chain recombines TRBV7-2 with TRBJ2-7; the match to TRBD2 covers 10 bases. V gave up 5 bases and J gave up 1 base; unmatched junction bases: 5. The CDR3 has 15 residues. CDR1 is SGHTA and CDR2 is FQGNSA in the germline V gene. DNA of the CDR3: TGTGCCAGCAGCCCCAGACTAGCGGGTTCCTACGAGCAGTACTTC. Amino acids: CASSPRLAGSYEQYF.

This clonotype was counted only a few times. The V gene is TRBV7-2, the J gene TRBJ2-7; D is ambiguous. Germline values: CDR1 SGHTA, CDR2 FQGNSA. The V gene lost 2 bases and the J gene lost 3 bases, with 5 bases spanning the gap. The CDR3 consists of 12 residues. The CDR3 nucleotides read TGTGCCAGCAGCTTATCGGTCTACGAGCAGTACTTC. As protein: CASSLSVYEQYF.

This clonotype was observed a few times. CDR3 loop: CASSFGQSANYGYTF. CDR3 DNA sequence: TGTGCCAGCAGCTTTGGACAGAGCGCTAACTATGGCTACACCTTC. This chain connects TRBV7-2 to TRBJ1-2, with a tentative D call TRBD1 (6 bases). This CDR3 has 15 amino acids. V dropped 3 bases and J dropped 0 bases, with 11 bases sitting between them. CDR1 and CDR2 from the germline V gene are SGHTA and FQGNSA.

CDR3 amino acids: CASSFPGGSDTQYF. The CDR3 DNA reads TGTGCCAGCAGCTTCCCGGGAGGGTCAGATACGCAGTATTTT. J is TRBJ2-3 and V is TRBV7-6, with 8 bases matching TRBD2. The CDR3 runs to 14 residues. V lost 3 bases to trimming and J lost 4 bases; unmatched junction nucleotides: 3. Germline CDR1 is SGHVS and CDR2 is FNYEAQ.

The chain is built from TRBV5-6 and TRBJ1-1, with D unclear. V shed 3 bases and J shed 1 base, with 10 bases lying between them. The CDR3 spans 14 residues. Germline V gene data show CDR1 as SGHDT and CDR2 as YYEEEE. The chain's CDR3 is CASSWNDGNTEAFF. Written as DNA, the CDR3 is TGTGCCAGCAGCTGGAACGACGGGAACACTGAAGCTTTCTTT.

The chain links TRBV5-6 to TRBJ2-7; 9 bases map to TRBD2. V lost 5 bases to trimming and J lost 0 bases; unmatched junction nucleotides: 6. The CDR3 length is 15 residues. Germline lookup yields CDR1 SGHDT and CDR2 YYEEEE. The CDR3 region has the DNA TGTGCCAGCAGTCTAGCGGGGCCGAGCTCCTACGAGCAGTACTTC. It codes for CASSLAGPSSYEQYF.

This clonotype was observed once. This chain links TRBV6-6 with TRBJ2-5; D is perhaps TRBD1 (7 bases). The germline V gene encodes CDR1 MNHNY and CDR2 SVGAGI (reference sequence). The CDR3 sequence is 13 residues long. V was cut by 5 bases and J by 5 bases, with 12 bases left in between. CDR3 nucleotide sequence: TGTGCCAGCAGTACGACAGGGAGGGAGACCCAGTACTTC. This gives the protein CASSTTGRETQYF.

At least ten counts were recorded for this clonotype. The CDR3 DNA follows: TGCGCCAGCAGTACTAGCGGGGGGGTCCAAGAGACCCAGTACTTC. Amino acid sequence: CASSTSGGVQETQYF. The chain uses TRBV4-1 and TRBJ2-5; 13 bases agree with TRBD2. The CDR3 consists of 15 residues. Germline lookup yields CDR1 MGHRA and CDR2 YSYEKL. The ends lost 6 bases at V and 1 base at J; junction bases unmatched: 2.

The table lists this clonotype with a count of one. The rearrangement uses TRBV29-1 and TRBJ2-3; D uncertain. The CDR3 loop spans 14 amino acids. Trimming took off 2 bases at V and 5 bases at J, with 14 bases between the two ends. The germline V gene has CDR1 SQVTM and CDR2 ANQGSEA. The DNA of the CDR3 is TGCAGCGTTGAAAATCGCAACAGCTTAGATACGCAGTATTTT. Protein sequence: CSVENRNSLDTQYF.

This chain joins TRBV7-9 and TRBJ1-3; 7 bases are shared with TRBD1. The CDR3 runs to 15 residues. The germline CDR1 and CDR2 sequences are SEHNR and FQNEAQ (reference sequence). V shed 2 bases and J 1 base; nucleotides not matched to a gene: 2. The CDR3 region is CASSLTTGSGNTIYF. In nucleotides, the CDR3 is TGTGCCAGCAGCTTAACGACAGGGTCTGGAAACACCATATATTTT.

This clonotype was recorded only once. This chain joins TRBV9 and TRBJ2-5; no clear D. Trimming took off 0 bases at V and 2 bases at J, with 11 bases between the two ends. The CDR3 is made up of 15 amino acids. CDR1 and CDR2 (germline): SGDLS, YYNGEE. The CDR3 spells CASSVVGGEQETQYF. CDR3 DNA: TGTGCCAGCAGCGTAGTTGGCGGTGAACAAGAGACCCAGTACTTC.

CDR3 protein: CASSVDSISYGYTF. CDR3 nucleotides: TGTGCCAGCAGTGTGGACAGTATCTCCTATGGCTACACCTTC. The V call is TRBV9, the J call TRBJ1-2; the D gene is possibly TRBD1 (6 bases). The ends were cut back, 5 bases at V and 4 bases at J, with 15 bases in the middle. Per the germline V gene, CDR1 is SGDLS and CDR2 is YYNGEE. The CDR3 is 14 amino acids.

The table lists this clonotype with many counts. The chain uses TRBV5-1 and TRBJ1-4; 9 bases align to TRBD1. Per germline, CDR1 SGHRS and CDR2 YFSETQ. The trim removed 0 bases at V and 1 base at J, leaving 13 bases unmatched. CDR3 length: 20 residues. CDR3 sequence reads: CASSLAGQGSLTRTNEKLFF. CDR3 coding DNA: TGCGCCAGCAGCTTGGCGGGACAGGGAAGTCTCACTCGAACTAATGAAAAACTGTTTTTT.

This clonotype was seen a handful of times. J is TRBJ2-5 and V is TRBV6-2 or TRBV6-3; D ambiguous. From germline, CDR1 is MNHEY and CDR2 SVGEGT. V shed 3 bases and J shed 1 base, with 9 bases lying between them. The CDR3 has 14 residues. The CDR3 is CASSYLGVQETQYF. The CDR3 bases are TGTGCCAGCAGTTATCTTGGGGTCCAAGAGACCCAGTACTTC.

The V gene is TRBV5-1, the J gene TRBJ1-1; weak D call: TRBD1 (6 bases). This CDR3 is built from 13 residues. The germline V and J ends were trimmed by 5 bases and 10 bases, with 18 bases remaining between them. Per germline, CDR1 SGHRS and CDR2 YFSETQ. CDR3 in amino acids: CASSTLQDRTAFF. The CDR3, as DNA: TGCGCCAGCAGTACGCTGCAAGACAGGACAGCTTTCTTT.

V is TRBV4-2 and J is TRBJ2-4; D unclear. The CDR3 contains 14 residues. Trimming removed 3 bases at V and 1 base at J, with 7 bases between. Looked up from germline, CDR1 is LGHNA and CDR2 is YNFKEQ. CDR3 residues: CASSQENAKNIQYF. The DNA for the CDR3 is TGTGCCAGCAGCCAGGAAAACGCCAAAAACATTCAGTACTTC.

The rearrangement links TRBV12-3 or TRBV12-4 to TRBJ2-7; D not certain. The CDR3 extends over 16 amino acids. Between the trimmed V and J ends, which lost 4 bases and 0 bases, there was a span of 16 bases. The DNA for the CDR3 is TGTGCCAGCAGTTCCCAACGCAAACTATTCTCCTACGAGCAGTACTTC. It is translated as CASSSQRKLFSYEQYF.

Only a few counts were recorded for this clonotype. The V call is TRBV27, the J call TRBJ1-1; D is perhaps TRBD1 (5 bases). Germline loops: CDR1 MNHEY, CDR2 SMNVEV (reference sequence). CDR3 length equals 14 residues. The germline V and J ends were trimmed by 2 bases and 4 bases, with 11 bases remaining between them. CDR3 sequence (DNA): TGTGCCAGCAGTTTAATTCCCGGGGCCACTGAAGCTTTCTTT. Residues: CASSLIPGATEAFF.

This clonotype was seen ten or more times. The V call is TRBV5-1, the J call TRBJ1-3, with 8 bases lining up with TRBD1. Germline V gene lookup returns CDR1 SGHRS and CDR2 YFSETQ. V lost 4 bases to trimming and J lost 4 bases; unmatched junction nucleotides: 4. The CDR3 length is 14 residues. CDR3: CASSSGQGGNTIYF. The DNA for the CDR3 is TGCGCCAGCAGCAGCGGACAGGGAGGAAACACCATATATTTT.

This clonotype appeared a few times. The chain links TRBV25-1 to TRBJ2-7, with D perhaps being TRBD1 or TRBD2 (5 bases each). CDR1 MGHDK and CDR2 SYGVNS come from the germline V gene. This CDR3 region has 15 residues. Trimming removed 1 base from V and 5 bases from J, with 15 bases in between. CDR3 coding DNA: TGTGCCAGCAGTGAATCAGGGACGGCGGTAGACGAGCAGTACTTC. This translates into CASSESGTAVDEQYF.

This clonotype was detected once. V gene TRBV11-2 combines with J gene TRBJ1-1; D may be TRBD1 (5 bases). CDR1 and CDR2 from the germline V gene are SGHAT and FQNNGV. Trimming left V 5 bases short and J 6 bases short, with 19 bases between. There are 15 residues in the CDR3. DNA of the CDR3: TGTGCCAGCAGCCCCCTATCGGGCCCGGGGGCTGAAGCTTTCTTT. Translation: CASSPLSGPGAEAFF. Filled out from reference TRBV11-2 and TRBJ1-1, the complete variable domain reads EAGVAQSPRYKIIEKRQSVAFWCNPISGHATLYWYQQILGQGPKLLIQFQNNGVVDDSQLPKDRFSAERLKGVDSTLKIQPAKLEDSAVYLCASSPLSGPGAEAFFGQGTRLTVV.

The CDR3 loop is CSAPTELGTEAFF. CDR3 DNA sequence: TGCAGTGCTCCGACAGAACTGGGCACTGAAGCTTTCTTT. The chain carries TRBV20-1 and TRBJ1-1; TRBD1 is a possible D gene (5 bases). CDR1 is DFQATT, CDR2 SNEGSKA, per germline (reference sequence). The CDR3 has 13 residues. Trimming removed 5 bases from V and 4 bases from J, with 14 bases in between.

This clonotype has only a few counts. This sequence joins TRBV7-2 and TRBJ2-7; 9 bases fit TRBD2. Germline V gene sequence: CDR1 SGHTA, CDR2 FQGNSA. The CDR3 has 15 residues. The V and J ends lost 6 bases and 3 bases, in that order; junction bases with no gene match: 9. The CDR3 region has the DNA TGTGCCAGCAGTCCAAATAGCGGGAGAGTCTACGAGCAGTACTTC. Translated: CASSPNSGRVYEQYF.